The T cell receptor (beta chain) under discussion was sequenced for a study of cytomegalovirus exposure and HLA in healthy donors. Some clones are missing from TCRdb's copy, which holds only in-frame ones; the method was immunoSEQ multiplex PCR. This repertoire shows roughly 73,000 clones, 90% to 95% found once; its top ten account for about 3%. This clone has a handful of counts. Germline trimming cut 6 bases from V and 2 bases from J; bases unmatched to any gene: 6. CDR1 and CDR2 from the germline V gene are MNHEY and SVGAGI. CDR3 length equals 15 residues. This clonotype was obtained from a young man in good health and CMV-seronegative. Sequenced material: PBMCs. This chain joins TRBV6-5 and TRBJ2-7; 11 bases fit TRBD1. CDR3 protein: CASSTDRGRPYEQYF. DNA of the CDR3: TGTGCCAGCAGCACGGACAGGGGGCGCCCCTACGAGCAGTACTTC.